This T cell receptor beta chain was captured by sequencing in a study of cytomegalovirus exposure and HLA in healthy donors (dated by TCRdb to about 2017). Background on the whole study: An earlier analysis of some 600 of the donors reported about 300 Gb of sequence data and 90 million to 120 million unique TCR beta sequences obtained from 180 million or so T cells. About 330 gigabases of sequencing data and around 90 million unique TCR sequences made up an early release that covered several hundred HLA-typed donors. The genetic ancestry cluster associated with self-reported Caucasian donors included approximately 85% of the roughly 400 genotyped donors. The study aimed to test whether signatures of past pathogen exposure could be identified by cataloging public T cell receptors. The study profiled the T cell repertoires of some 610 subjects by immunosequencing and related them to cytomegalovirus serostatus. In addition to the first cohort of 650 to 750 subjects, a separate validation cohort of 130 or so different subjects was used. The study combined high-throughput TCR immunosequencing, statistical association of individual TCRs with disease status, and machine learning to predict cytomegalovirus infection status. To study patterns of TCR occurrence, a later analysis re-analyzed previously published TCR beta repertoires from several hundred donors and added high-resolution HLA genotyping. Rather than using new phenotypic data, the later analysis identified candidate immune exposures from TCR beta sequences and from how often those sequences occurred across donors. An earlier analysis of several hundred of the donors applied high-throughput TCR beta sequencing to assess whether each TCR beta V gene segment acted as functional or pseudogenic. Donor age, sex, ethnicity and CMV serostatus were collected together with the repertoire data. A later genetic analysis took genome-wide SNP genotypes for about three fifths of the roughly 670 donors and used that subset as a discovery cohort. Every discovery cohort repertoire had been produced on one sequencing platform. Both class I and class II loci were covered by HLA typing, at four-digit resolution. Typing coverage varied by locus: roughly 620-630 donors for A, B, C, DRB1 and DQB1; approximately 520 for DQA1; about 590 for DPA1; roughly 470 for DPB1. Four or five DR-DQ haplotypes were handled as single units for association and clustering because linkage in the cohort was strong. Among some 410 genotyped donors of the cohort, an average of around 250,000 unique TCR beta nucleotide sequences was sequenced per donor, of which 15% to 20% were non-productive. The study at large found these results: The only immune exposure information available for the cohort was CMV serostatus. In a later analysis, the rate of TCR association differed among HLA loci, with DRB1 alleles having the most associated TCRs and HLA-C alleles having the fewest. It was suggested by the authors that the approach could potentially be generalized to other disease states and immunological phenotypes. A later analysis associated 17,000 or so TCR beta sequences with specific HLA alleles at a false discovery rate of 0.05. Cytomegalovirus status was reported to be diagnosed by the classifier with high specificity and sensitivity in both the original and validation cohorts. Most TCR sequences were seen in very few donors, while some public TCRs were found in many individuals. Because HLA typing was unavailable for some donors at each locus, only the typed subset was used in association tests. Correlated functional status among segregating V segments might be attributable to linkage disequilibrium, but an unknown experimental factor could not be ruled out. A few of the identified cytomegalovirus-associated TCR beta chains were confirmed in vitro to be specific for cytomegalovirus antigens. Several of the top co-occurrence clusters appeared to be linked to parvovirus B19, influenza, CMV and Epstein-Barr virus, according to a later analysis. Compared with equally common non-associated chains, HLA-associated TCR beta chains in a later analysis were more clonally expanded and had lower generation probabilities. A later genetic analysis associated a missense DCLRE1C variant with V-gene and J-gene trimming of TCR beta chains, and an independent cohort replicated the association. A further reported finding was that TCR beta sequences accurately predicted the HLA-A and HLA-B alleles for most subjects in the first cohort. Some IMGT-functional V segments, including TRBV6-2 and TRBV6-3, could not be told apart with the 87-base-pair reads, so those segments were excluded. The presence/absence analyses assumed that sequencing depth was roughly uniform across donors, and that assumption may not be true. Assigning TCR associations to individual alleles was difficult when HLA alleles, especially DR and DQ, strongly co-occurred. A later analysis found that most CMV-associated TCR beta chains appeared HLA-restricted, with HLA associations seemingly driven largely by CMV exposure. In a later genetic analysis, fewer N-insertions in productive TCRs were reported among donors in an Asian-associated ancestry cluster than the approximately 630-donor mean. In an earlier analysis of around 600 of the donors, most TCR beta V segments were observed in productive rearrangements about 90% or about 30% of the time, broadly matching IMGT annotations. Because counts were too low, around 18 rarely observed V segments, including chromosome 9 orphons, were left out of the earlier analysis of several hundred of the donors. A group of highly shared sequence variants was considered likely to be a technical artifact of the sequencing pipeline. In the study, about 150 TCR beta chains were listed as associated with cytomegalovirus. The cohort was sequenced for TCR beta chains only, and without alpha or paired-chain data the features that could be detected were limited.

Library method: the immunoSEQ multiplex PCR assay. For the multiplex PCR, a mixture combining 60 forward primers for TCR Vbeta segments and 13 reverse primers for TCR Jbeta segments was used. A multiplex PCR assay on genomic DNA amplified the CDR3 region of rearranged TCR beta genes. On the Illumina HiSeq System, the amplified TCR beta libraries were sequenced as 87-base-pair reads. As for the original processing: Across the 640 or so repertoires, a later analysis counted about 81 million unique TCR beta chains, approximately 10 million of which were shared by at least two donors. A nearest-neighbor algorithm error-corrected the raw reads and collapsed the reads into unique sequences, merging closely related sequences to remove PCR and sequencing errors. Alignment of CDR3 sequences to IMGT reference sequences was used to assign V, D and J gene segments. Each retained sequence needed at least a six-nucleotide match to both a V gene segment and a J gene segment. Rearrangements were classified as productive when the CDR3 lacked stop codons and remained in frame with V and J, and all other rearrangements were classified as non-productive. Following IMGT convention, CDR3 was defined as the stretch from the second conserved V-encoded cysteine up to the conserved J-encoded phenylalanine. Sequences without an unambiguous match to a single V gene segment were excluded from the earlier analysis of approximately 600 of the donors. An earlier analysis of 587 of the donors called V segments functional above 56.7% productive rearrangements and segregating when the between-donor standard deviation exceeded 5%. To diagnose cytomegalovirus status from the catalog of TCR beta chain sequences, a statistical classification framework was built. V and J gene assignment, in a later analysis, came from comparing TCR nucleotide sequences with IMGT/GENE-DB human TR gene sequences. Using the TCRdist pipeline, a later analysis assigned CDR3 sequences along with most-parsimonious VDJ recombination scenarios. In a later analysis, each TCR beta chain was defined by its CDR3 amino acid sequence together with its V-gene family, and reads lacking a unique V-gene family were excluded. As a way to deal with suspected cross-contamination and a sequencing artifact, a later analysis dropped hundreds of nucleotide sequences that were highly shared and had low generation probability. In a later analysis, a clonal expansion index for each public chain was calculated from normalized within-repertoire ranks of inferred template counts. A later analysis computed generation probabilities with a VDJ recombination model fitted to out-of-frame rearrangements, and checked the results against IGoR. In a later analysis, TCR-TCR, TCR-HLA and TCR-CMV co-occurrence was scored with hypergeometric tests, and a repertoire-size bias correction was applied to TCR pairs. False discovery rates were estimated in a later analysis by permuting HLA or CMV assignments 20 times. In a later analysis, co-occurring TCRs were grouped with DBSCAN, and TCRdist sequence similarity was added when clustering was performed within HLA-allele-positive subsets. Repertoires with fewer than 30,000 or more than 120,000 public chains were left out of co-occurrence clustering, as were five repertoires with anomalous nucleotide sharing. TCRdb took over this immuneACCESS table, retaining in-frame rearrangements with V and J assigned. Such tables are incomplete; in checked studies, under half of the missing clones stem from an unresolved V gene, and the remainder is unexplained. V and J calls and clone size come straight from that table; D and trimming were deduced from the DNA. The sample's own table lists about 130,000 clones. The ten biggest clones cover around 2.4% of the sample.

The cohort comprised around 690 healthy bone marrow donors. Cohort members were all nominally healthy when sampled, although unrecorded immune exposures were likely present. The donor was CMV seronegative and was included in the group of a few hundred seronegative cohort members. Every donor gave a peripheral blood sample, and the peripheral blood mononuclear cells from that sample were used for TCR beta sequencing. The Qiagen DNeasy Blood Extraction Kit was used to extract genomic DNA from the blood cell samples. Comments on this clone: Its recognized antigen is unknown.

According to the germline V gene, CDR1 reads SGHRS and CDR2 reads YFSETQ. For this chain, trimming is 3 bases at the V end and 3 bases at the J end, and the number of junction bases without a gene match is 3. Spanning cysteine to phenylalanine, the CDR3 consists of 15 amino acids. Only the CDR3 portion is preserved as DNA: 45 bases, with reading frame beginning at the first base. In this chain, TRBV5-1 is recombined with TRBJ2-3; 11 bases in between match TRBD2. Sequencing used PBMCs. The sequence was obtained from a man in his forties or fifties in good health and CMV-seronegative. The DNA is TGCGCCAGCAGCTCGCTAGCGGGAGGAACAGATACGCAGTATTTT. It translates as CASSSLAGGTDTQYF.